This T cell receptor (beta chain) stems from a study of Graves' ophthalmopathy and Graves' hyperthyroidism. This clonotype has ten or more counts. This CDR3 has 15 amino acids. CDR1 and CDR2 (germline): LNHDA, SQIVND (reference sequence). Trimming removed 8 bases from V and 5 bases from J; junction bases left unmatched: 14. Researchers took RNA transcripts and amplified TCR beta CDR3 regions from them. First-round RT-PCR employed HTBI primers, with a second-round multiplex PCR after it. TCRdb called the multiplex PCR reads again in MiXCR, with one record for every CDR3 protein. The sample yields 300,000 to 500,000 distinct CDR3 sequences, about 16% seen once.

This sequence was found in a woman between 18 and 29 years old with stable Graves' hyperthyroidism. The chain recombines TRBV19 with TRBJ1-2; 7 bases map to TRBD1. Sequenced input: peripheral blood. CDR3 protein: CASRQGQLALYGYTF. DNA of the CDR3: TGTGCCAGTCGACAGGGTCAGCTCGCCCTGTATGGCTACACCTTC.